The T cell receptor beta chain under discussion was sequenced for a study of shared clonotypes between healthy human individuals. The study, taken as a whole, reports: The sampled material consisted only of blood, and tissue repertoires are likely to differ. Unshared clonotypes carried lower generation probabilities than those common to all four donors. In a few donors, about 5% of naive CD4 clonotypes appeared in common.

The CDR3 totals 17 residues. In the case of this clone: The antigen remains undetermined.

Clones were sequenced by immunoSEQ multiplex PCR, and TCRdb holds only the in-frame ones, with some missing. Of some 630,000 clones in the sample, around 72% are singletons; the top ten hold about 2%. The specimen was memory CD4+ T cells sorted from blood. Subset given: CD45RA-negative fraction. The rearrangement uses TRBV21-1 and TRBJ1-2; the table's TRBD1 call for D was not verified on the DNA. TRBV21-1 is given as a pseudogene. This clonotype was sampled from a woman between 25 and 40 years old in good health. CDR3 amino acids: CASTIADREGANYGYTF. The CDR3 DNA is TGTGCCAGCACAATTGCGGACAGGGAAGGAGCTAACTATGGCTACACCTTC.